The 29 T cell receptor beta chains listed next were all sequenced from one sample in a study of blood T cell repertoires in COVID-19. TCRdb's table, derived via immunoSEQ multiplex PCR, lists solely in-frame clones and lacks some. The table records roughly 150,000 clones, approximately 95% of them present only once. Source material: peripheral blood. The source of these receptors is an older woman with COVID-19, enrolled during active disease.

V gene TRBV5-4 combines with J gene TRBJ1-1, with TRBD1 as a possible D gene (5 bases). Germline V gives CDR1 SGHNT, CDR2 YYREEE (reference sequence). Trimming cost V 0 bases and J 4 bases, with 16 bases left between them. The CDR3 extends over 16 amino acids. The CDR3 DNA is TGTGCCAGCAGCTTGGCCGGAGGGGCGCAAGGCACTGAAGCTTTCTTT. Its protein is CASSLAGGAQGTEAFF.

The V call is TRBV7-3, the J call TRBJ1-4, with TRBD1 identical over 9 bases. With V trimmed by 1 base and J by 6 bases, 3 bases remained unmatched. Germline V CDR1 and CDR2: SGHTA, FQGTGA. The CDR3 runs to 15 residues. The CDR3 here is CASSLKGQGHEKLFF. Written as DNA, the CDR3 is TGTGCCAGCAGCTTAAAGGGACAGGGACATGAAAAACTGTTTTTT.

The rearrangement links TRBV6-6 to TRBJ2-1; 9 bases fit TRBD2. Germline V gives CDR1 MNHNY, CDR2 SVGAGI (reference sequence). V lost 1 base and J lost 8; bases outside the gene matches: 9. This CDR3 is 16 amino acids long. The CDR3 sequence is CASSYYAGGHYDEQFF. CDR3 coding DNA: TGTGCCAGCAGTTACTATGCGGGGGGGCATTATGATGAGCAGTTCTTC.

The CDR3 here is CASSVDGTGNEKLFF. DNA for the CDR3: TGTGCCAGCAGCGTAGACGGGACAGGGAATGAAAAACTGTTTTTT. The rearrangement links TRBV9 to TRBJ1-4; TRBD1 matches 9 bases. CDR3 size: 15 residues. V shed 0 bases and J 5 bases; nucleotides not matched to a gene: 2. The germline CDR1 and CDR2 sequences are SGDLS and YYNGEE.

The chain employs TRBV10-3 and TRBJ1-1, with TRBD1 matching over 11 bases. The CDR3 runs to 15 residues. After removal of 4 bases from V and 5 bases from J, the junction contained 6 bases not matched to a gene. CDR1 is ENHRY, CDR2 SYGVKD, per germline. The CDR3 sequence is CAISGKGQGGTEAFF. The CDR3 nucleotides are TGTGCCATCAGTGGAAAGGGACAGGGGGGAACTGAAGCTTTCTTT.

For this clone: The junction does not match germline at one end; this may be a read error. The chain employs TRBV7-7 and TRBJ2-2; 9 bases agree with TRBD1. The germline V gene encodes CDR1 SSHAT and CDR2 FNYEAQ (reference sequence). The CDR3 length is 17 residues. This CDR3 is CASSSQTGGANTGELFF. CDR3 nucleotide sequence: TGTGCTAGCAGCTCACAAACAGGGGGCGCGAACACCGGGGAGCTGTTTTTT.

The V gene is TRBV7-2, the J gene TRBJ1-5; TRBD1 matches at 10 bases. V was clipped by 6 bases and J by 1 base; unmatched bases: 9. The length of the CDR3 is 17 residues. Germline loops: CDR1 SGHTA, CDR2 FQGNSA. The DNA of the CDR3 is TGTGCCAGCAGTCATGAGGGGACAGGGGTAAGCAATCAGCCCCAGCATTTT. Protein: CASSHEGTGVSNQPQHF.

This chain joins TRBV6-5 and TRBJ1-5, with TRBD1 matching 7 bases. The CDR3 extends over 15 amino acids. Per the germline V gene, CDR1 is MNHEY and CDR2 is SVGAGI. J lost 0 bases, V lost 6 bases, and 5 bases had no gene match. The CDR3 bases are TGTGCCAGCAGCTTGGACAGGAATAGCAATCAGCCCCAGCATTTT. Protein sequence: CASSLDRNSNQPQHF.

J is TRBJ2-3 and V is TRBV12-3 or TRBV12-4, with D perhaps matching TRBD2 (6 bases). Trimming stripped 6 bases from V and 6 bases from J, with 10 bases between. This CDR3 region has 12 residues. The CDR3 coding sequence is TGTGCCAGCAGCGGCCTAGCGGATACGCAGTATTTT. Encoded protein: CASSGLADTQYF.

The gene calls are TRBV18 and TRBJ2-7, with 12 nucleotides matching TRBD2. Trimming removed 2 bases from V and 3 bases from J; junction bases left unmatched: 8. This CDR3 has 17 residues. CDR1 is KGHSH and CDR2 is LQKENI in the germline V gene. CDR3 amino acids: CASSPSPTSGGLYEQYF. DNA for the CDR3: TGTGCCAGCTCACCAAGCCCGACTAGCGGGGGACTCTACGAGCAGTACTTC.

This sequence joins TRBV9 and TRBJ1-1; D uncertain. CDR1 and CDR2 from the germline V gene are SGDLS and YYNGEE. The V and J ends lost 7 bases and 0 bases respectively, with 7 bases between them. There are 12 residues in the CDR3. This CDR3 reads CASRPLNTEAFF. CDR3 coding DNA: TGTGCCAGCCGTCCTTTGAACACTGAAGCTTTCTTT.

This clone appeared a few times. This chain uses TRBV5-1 with TRBJ1-3, with D perhaps matching TRBD1 (6 bases). Germline assignment: CDR1 SGHRS and CDR2 YFSETQ. The CDR3 runs 14 residues. Trimming pared 5 bases from V and 4 bases from J, leaving 13 bases between. The CDR3 reads CASREQGPGNTIYF. The CDR3 DNA sequence: TGCGCCAGCAGAGAACAGGGTCCAGGAAACACCATATATTTT.

The V call is TRBV5-4, the J call TRBJ2-4; 11 positions agree with TRBD1. CDR3 length: 18 residues. Losses at the gene ends were 4 bases for V and 1 base for J; bases not matched to a gene: 10. From germline, CDR1 is SGHNT and CDR2 YYREEE (reference sequence). The CDR3: CASSKPGQGVGAKNIQYF. CDR3 DNA: TGTGCCAGCAGCAAACCGGGACAGGGGGTCGGGGCCAAAAACATTCAGTACTTC. The full variable domain, completed using reference TRBV5-4 and TRBJ2-4, is ETGVTQSPTHLIKTRGQQVTLRCSSQSGHNTVSWYQQALGQGPQFIFQYYREEENGRGNFPPRFSGLQFPNYSSELNVNALELDDSALYLCASSKPGQGVGAKNIQYFGAGTRLSVL.

The V and J genes are TRBV5-4 and TRBJ1-1, with D unresolved. This CDR3 contains 13 residues. Germline lookup yields CDR1 SGHNT and CDR2 YYREEE (reference sequence). The ends were cut back, 0 bases at V and 4 bases at J, with 7 bases in the middle. CDR3 bases: TGTGCCAGCAGCTTGGTGGGGAGCACTGAAGCTTTCTTT. It translates to CASSLVGSTEAFF.

The chain links TRBV12-3 or TRBV12-4 to TRBJ1-5; no firm D call. V was cut by 3 bases and J by 6 bases, with 6 bases left in between. The CDR3 is made up of 12 amino acids. The DNA of the CDR3 is TGTGCCAGCAGTTTTCCGTCTCAGCCCCAGCATTTT. Its protein product is CASSFPSQPQHF.

The chain has TRBV11-2 and TRBJ1-2; D ambiguous. Germline lookup yields CDR1 SGHAT and CDR2 FQNNGV. This CDR3 contains 13 residues. The V end lost 2 bases, the J end lost 4 bases, and 8 bases lay between the germline ends. The chain's CDR3 is CASSLSGSYGYTF. The CDR3 DNA sequence: TGTGCCAGCAGCTTAAGTGGCAGCTATGGCTACACCTTC.

The J gene is TRBJ2-1, the V gene TRBV10-3; 8 nucleotides align to TRBD2. CDR1 and CDR2 from the germline V gene are ENHRY and SYGVKD. This CDR3 comprises 15 residues. V lost 5 bases, J lost 4 bases, and 7 bases stayed unmatched. CDR3 loop: CAISSSGGGYNEQFF. The CDR3 DNA is TGTGCCATCAGTTCCAGCGGGGGAGGTTACAATGAGCAGTTCTTC.

The chain combines TRBV19 with TRBJ2-7, with 12 bases aligning to TRBD1. Germline CDR1 reads LNHDA; CDR2 reads SQIVND (reference sequence). The CDR3 length is 14 residues. V dropped 6 bases and J dropped 5; count of bases not matched to a gene: 5. The CDR3 region has the DNA TGTGCCAGTAGCCGGGACAGGGGGCCCGACGAGCAGTACTTC. This encodes CASSRDRGPDEQYF.

The gene calls are TRBV6-4 and TRBJ2-1; the D gene is possibly TRBD1 (5 bases). CDR1 MRHNA and CDR2 SNTAGT come from the germline V gene. V gave up 5 bases and J gave up 0 bases, with 11 bases separating them. The CDR3 is 15 residues long. DNA for the CDR3: TGTGCCAGCAGTCGACAGCTTGTCTCCTACAATGAGCAGTTCTTC. The encoded protein is CASSRQLVSYNEQFF.

This chain joins TRBV11-2 and TRBJ1-2, with 8 positions matching TRBD1. This CDR3 is 14 amino acids long. The trim removed 6 bases at V and 6 bases at J, leaving 9 bases unmatched. In germline, CDR1 is SGHAT, CDR2 FQNNGV. CDR3 coding DNA: TGTGCCAGCAGTACTCTGGACAGGGCGAATGGCTACACCTTC. It is translated as CASSTLDRANGYTF. Complete variable domain (other parts from reference TRBV11-2 and TRBJ1-2): EAGVAQSPRYKIIEKRQSVAFWCNPISGHATLYWYQQILGQGPKLLIQFQNNGVVDDSQLPKDRFSAERLKGVDSTLKIQPAKLEDSAVYLCASSTLDRANGYTFGSGTRLTVV.

V and J are TRBV14 and TRBJ2-7; 9 positions match TRBD1. Germline V gene lookup returns CDR1 SGHDN and CDR2 FVKESK. The CDR3 is made up of 14 amino acids. V lost 1 base and J lost 6; bases outside the gene matches: 4. CDR3 bases: TGTGCCAGCAGCCAAGTACAGGGGGCGGCCGAGCAGTACTTC. Its translation: CASSQVQGAAEQYF.

The chain has TRBV7-2 and TRBJ2-3; no definite D call. CDR1 and CDR2 (germline): SGHTA, FQGNSA. The CDR3 is made up of 13 amino acids. Deletions cut 6 bases from V and 0 bases from J, with 7 bases between. The CDR3, as DNA: TGTGCCAGCAGTCCAGGTAGCACAGATACGCAGTATTTT. This sequence encodes CASSPGSTDTQYF.

The chain has TRBV5-1 and TRBJ1-1; a weak D match, TRBD1 (5 bases). Germline CDR1 is SGHRS and CDR2 is YFSETQ. The CDR3 length is 13 residues. The V gene lost 2 bases and the J gene lost 8 bases, with 13 bases spanning the gap. CDR3 region: CASSLNRPEEAFF. In DNA, the CDR3 is TGCGCCAGCAGCTTAAACAGGCCCGAGGAAGCTTTCTTT.

This sequence joins TRBV10-3 and TRBJ1-3; D unclear. V lost 0 bases to trimming and J lost 4 bases, with 10 bases between them. The germline V gene has CDR1 ENHRY and CDR2 SYGVKD. This CDR3 contains 15 residues. CDR3 amino acids: CAISESGSGGNTIYF. The CDR3 nucleotides are TGTGCCATCAGTGAGTCCGGGAGTGGGGGAAACACCATATATTTT.

This clone appeared once. The V and J genes are TRBV20-1 and TRBJ1-5; D is possibly TRBD1 (5 bases). Germline V CDR1 and CDR2: DFQATT, SNEGSKA (reference sequence). The CDR3 has 13 amino acids. Trimming took 6 bases from V and 3 from J, leaving 12 bases between them. The CDR3 loop reads CSASTGSNQPQHF. CDR3 sequence (DNA): TGCAGTGCCAGTACAGGTTCCAATCAGCCCCAGCATTTT.

This chain joins TRBV30 and TRBJ2-7; TRBD1 agrees at 7 bases. The CDR3 length is 15 residues. The germline V gene has CDR1 GTSNPN and CDR2 SVGIG (reference sequence). V lost 2 bases, J lost 4 bases, and 11 bases stayed unmatched. CDR3 region: CAWSPPKTGLYEQYF. CDR3 in DNA: TGTGCCTGGAGTCCGCCGAAGACAGGGTTATACGAGCAGTACTTC.

The CDR3 DNA reads TGTGCCAGCAGTGGGACTAGCGGGGCCGAGACCCAGTACTTC. This codes for CASSGTSGAETQYF. The rearrangement uses TRBV6-2 or TRBV6-3 and TRBJ2-5, with TRBD2 matching 13 bases. CDR1 is MNHEY and CDR2 is SVGEGT in the germline V gene. The CDR3 sequence is 14 residues long. The V and J ends lost 5 bases and 5 bases, in that order; junction bases with no gene match: 2.

The gene calls are TRBV7-2 and TRBJ2-6; D may be TRBD1 (5 bases). CDR1 SGHTA and CDR2 FQGNSA come from the germline V gene. Trimming shortened V by 3 bases and J by 3 bases, and 9 bases separated the two germline ends. CDR3 length: 15 amino acids. The CDR3 region is CASSFTGFGANVLTF. The CDR3 nucleotides read TGTGCCAGCAGCTTTACAGGATTTGGGGCCAACGTCCTGACTTTC.

The V and J genes are TRBV2 and TRBJ2-2, with D tentatively TRBD1 (6 bases). V lost 6 bases and J lost 4, with 15 bases in between. This CDR3 has 15 amino acids. CDR1 is SNHLY, CDR2 FYNNEI, per germline. CDR3 sequence reads: CASRVQGFGTGELFF. In DNA, the CDR3 is TGTGCCAGCAGAGTCCAGGGGTTCGGCACCGGGGAGCTGTTTTTT.